Below, 30 T cell receptor beta chains from the same sample are listed, as sequenced in a study of PD-1 blockade in classical Hodgkin lymphoma (dated by TCRdb to 2020 to 2021). The library was prepared using the immunoSEQ multiplex PCR assay. TCRdb carries this immuneACCESS record with in-frame sequences only. Its versions omit some clonotypes, under half of them owing to an unresolved V gene in the studies checked, with the rest unexplained. The sample profile shows 34,000 or so clones; around nine tenths of them were found once. Together, the top ten hold approximately 0.27% of the sample. In light of the paper, this sample's time point label describes: cycle 4 day 1 (C4D1), after less than 7 weeks of nivolumab. Every trial patient had relapsed following autologous stem cell transplantation, and prior brentuximab vedotin exposure was what differed among cohorts A, B and C. Using a Miltenyi CD4+ T cell isolation kit, CD4+ T cells were purified from thawed PBMCs through magnetic negative selection.

The source material was CD4+ T cells from blood, sampled before the fourth cycle of nivolumab. The receptors originated from a human donor with classical Hodgkin lymphoma.

V and J are TRBV27 and TRBJ1-4; maybe TRBD1 (6 bases). CDR1 and CDR2 (germline): MNHEY, SMNVEV (reference sequence). This CDR3 is built from 15 residues. V was clipped by 3 bases and J by 8 bases, with 16 bases between them. CDR3 sequence: CASSFSREQGEKLFF. The CDR3 nucleotides read TGTGCCAGCAGTTTCAGTCGGGAACAGGGCGAAAAACTGTTTTTT.

This CDR3 reads CASSERTSGSLGDTQYF. The CDR3 nucleotides are TGTGCCAGCAGTGAAAGGACTAGCGGGAGTCTGGGTGATACGCAGTATTTT. V is TRBV6-1 and J is TRBJ2-3; 13 positions match TRBD2. The CDR3 length is 17 residues. The germline V gene has CDR1 MNHNS and CDR2 SASEGT. The ends lost 2 bases at V and 6 bases at J; junction bases unmatched: 8.

V usage is TRBV19 and J usage is TRBJ2-1, with TRBD2 matching 9 bases. The CDR3 has 15 residues. Trimming at V came to 5 bases and at J to 2 bases, leaving 4 bases not matched to a gene. Germline assignment: CDR1 LNHDA and CDR2 SQIVND (reference sequence). This CDR3 is CASSRLAGPYNEQFF. CDR3 sequence (DNA): TGTGCCAGTAGTCGGCTAGCGGGACCCTACAATGAGCAGTTCTTC.

The chain employs TRBV28 and TRBJ1-4; 9 bases map to TRBD1. Germline assignment: CDR1 MDHEN and CDR2 SYDVKM. Unmatched junction bases numbered 13, after V lost 6 bases and J lost 2 bases. The CDR3 is made up of 18 amino acids. CDR3 DNA sequence: TGTGCCAGCAGACAACCGGGACAGGGTTTCGCGACTAATGAAAAACTGTTTTTT. Amino acid sequence: CASRQPGQGFATNEKLFF.

This clone was counted only a few times. J is TRBJ1-4 and V is TRBV7-9; D is ambiguous. Trimming left V 3 bases short and J 10 bases short, with 15 bases between. Germline V gives CDR1 SEHNR, CDR2 FQNEAQ (reference sequence). The CDR3 runs to 14 residues. The CDR3 nucleotides read TGTGCCAGCAGCTTCGGCGGCAATAGACGAAAACTGTTTTTT. Protein product: CASSFGGNRRKLFF.

V is TRBV29-1 and J is TRBJ2-5; D is possibly TRBD2 (6 bases). This CDR3 is built from 13 residues. Germline V gene lookup returns CDR1 SQVTM and CDR2 ANQGSEA. Trimming shortened V by 3 bases and J by 5 bases, and 13 bases separated the two germline ends. The CDR3 protein is CSVDEGGIETQYF. The CDR3 region has the DNA TGCAGCGTTGACGAGGGAGGTATCGAGACCCAGTACTTC.

J is TRBJ2-7 and V is TRBV5-1; 7 bases are shared with TRBD2. The ends lost 1 base at V and 5 bases at J; junction bases unmatched: 3. The CDR3 contains 13 residues. Germline V gene lookup returns CDR1 SGHRS and CDR2 YFSETQ. CDR3 nucleotides: TGCGCCAGCAGCTTGCCTAGCGGCCACGAGCAGTACTTC. This translates into CASSLPSGHEQYF. Full variable domain (missing parts from reference TRBV5-1 and TRBJ2-7): KAGVTQTPRYLIKTRGQQVTLSCSPISGHRSVSWYQQTPGQGLQFLFEYFSETQRNKGNFPGRFSGRQFSNSRSEMNVSTLELGDSALYLCASSLPSGHEQYFGPGTRLTVT.

The chain carries TRBV4-2 and TRBJ2-3; TRBD2 matches at 9 bases. This CDR3 has 15 residues. With V trimmed by 3 bases and J by 0 bases, 1 base remained unmatched. The germline gives CDR1 LGHNA, CDR2 YNFKEQ. The CDR3 nucleotides read TGTGCCAGCAGCCAGGGGACTAGCAGCACAGATACGCAGTATTTT. Protein product: CASSQGTSSTDTQYF.

The rearrangement joins TRBV5-4 to TRBJ1-1, with 7 bases aligning to TRBD1. J gave up 6 bases and V 0 bases, and 8 bases lay outside the gene matches. CDR1 and CDR2 (germline): SGHNT, YYREEE (reference sequence). This CDR3 comprises 15 residues. The DNA of the CDR3 is TGTGCCAGCAGCTTGGACCTGACAGGGCTGGCTGAAGCTTTCTTT. Translation: CASSLDLTGLAEAFF.

The chain employs TRBV6-6 and TRBJ1-5; D is unclear. The CDR3 covers 12 residues. V shed 5 bases and J shed 4 bases, with 6 bases lying between them. Germline-derived CDR1 and CDR2 are MNHNY and SVGAGI (reference sequence). CDR3 sequence (DNA): TGTGCCAGCAGTGACGGTAATCAGCCCCAGCATTTT. Translation: CASSDGNQPQHF.

This clone was observed a handful of times. CDR3 amino acids: CASSLYRGGNYGYTF. CDR3 in DNA: TGTGCCAGCAGTTTATACAGAGGGGGTAACTATGGCTACACCTTC. The chain employs TRBV28 and TRBJ1-2; the D gene is possibly TRBD1 (6 bases). V was pared by 1 base and J by 1 base, with 10 bases between. This CDR3 contains 15 residues. Per germline, CDR1 MDHEN and CDR2 SYDVKM.

The genes are TRBV6-5 and TRBJ2-5, with D tentatively TRBD2 (7 bases). This CDR3 contains 15 residues. The germline V and J ends were trimmed by 6 bases and 5 bases, with 19 bases remaining between them. The germline V gene has CDR1 MNHEY and CDR2 SVGAGI. The chain's CDR3 is CASSHGWGGVETQYF. The CDR3 nucleotides read TGTGCCAGCAGCCACGGTTGGGGGGGCGTCGAGACCCAGTACTTC.

CDR3 sequence reads: CASSLGGSYIQETQYF. The CDR3 DNA reads as TGCGCCAGCAGCTTGGGTGGGAGCTATATTCAAGAGACCCAGTACTTC. The chain employs TRBV5-1 and TRBJ2-5; tentative D call: TRBD2 (5 bases). Trimming took off 0 bases at V and 2 bases at J, with 14 bases between the two ends. The CDR3 consists of 16 residues. CDR1 SGHRS and CDR2 YFSETQ come from the germline V gene.

The chain joins TRBV2 to TRBJ1-2; D remains unclear. Germline V gene data show CDR1 as SNHLY and CDR2 as FYNNEI. This CDR3 spans 14 amino acids. With 4 bases removed from V and 4 bases from J, the gap between germline ends came to 13 bases. CDR3 amino acids: CASSAGQWSYGYTF. CDR3 sequence (DNA): TGTGCCAGCAGTGCGGGTCAGTGGAGCTATGGCTACACCTTC. Filled out from reference TRBV2 and TRBJ1-2, the complete variable domain reads EPEVTQTPSHQVTQMGQEVILRCVPISNHLYFYWYRQILGQKVEFLVSFYNNEISEKSEIFDDQFSVERPDGSNFTLKIRSTKLEDSAMYFCASSAGQWSYGYTFGSGTRLTVV.

V and J are TRBV5-4 and TRBJ1-1; D is possibly TRBD1 (6 bases). The V end was cut by 3 bases, the J end by 5 bases, with 14 bases between. Germline CDR1 and CDR2: SGHNT and YYREEE (reference sequence). The CDR3 is 14 residues long. DNA of the CDR3: TGTGCCAGCAGCTCACAGGGCGTTATAACTGAAGCTTTCTTT. This codes for CASSSQGVITEAFF.

The table lists this clone with a count of one. The DNA for the CDR3 is TGTGCCAGCAGCTTAATTGTGTCAGCGGGAACGACCTACGAGCAGTACTTC. It is translated as CASSLIVSAGTTYEQYF. The genes are TRBV7-2 and TRBJ2-7; 7 bases line up with TRBD2. Unmatched junction bases numbered 12, after V lost 2 bases and J lost 2 bases. CDR1 SGHTA and CDR2 FQGNSA come from the germline V gene. The CDR3 extends over 17 amino acids.

J is TRBJ1-4 and V is TRBV7-2; tentatively, D is TRBD1 (6 bases). CDR1 and CDR2 from the germline V gene are SGHTA and FQGNSA. This CDR3 region has 15 residues. V was shortened by 2 bases and J by 5 bases, with 12 bases between the two germline ends. DNA for the CDR3: TGTGCCAGCAGCTTATCAGGGGCCCGGAATGAAAAACTGTTTTTT. Residues: CASSLSGARNEKLFF.

This chain connects TRBV19 to TRBJ2-7; the match to TRBD2 covers 11 bases. The CDR3 spans 15 residues. The V and J ends lost 3 bases and 3 bases, in that order; junction bases with no gene match: 4. Germline V gene sequence: CDR1 LNHDA, CDR2 SQIVND (reference sequence). Here the CDR3 reads CASSIRLAGGYEQYF. CDR3 coding DNA: TGTGCCAGTAGTATTCGTCTAGCGGGAGGCTACGAGCAGTACTTC.

V is TRBV10-1 and J is TRBJ2-7; 10 bases match TRBD2. J was trimmed by 6 bases and V by 7 bases; bases with no gene match: 6. CDR3 length equals 13 residues. The germline V gene encodes CDR1 WNHNN and CDR2 SYGVQD (reference sequence). CDR3 coding DNA: TGCGCCAGCATGAAGCGGGAGGGGGCCGAGCAGTACTTC. Translating it yields CASMKREGAEQYF.

The rearrangement uses TRBV18 and TRBJ2-5; no reliable D call. Between the trimmed V and J ends, which lost 3 bases and 4 bases, there was a span of 18 bases. There are 16 residues in the CDR3. In germline, CDR1 is KGHSH, CDR2 LQKENI. CDR3 sequence reads: CASSPQPPRAAETQYF. DNA for the CDR3: TGTGCCAGCTCACCTCAGCCTCCCCGCGCCGCAGAGACCCAGTACTTC.

The rearrangement links TRBV6-6 to TRBJ2-7, with D possibly TRBD2 on 5 matching bases. V dropped 0 bases and J dropped 5 bases, with 14 bases sitting between them. The CDR3 extends over 15 amino acids. The germline gives CDR1 MNHNY, CDR2 SVGAGI (reference sequence). CDR3 bases: TGTGCCAGCAGTTACTCCACCGGGATCAACAACGAGCAGTACTTC. Its protein is CASSYSTGINNEQYF.

This sequence joins TRBV14 and TRBJ2-3; 10 nucleotides agree with TRBD2. CDR1 is SGHDN and CDR2 is FVKESK in the germline V gene. This CDR3 spans 19 amino acids. V shed 1 base, J shed 4 bases, and the junction held 14 bases outside the gene matches. This CDR3 is CASSQVAWPLAGVSDTQYF. The CDR3, as DNA: TGTGCCAGCAGCCAAGTCGCATGGCCTCTAGCGGGAGTATCAGATACGCAGTATTTT.

The V gene is TRBV28, the J gene TRBJ2-2; D may match TRBD1 or TRBD2 (5 bases each). CDR1 MDHEN and CDR2 SYDVKM come from the germline V gene. V was clipped by 6 bases and J by 8 bases, with 25 bases between them. The CDR3 has 17 amino acids. The CDR3 reads CASSSPGAPARGGELFF. As DNA, the CDR3 is TGTGCCAGCAGCTCCCCCGGGGCCCCCGCGAGAGGGGGGGAGCTGTTTTTT. The whole variable domain, filled in from reference TRBV28 and TRBJ2-2, reads DVKVTQSSRYLVKRTGEKVFLECVQDMDHENMFWYRQDPGLGLRLIYFSYDVKMKEKGDIPEGYSVSREKKERFSLILESASTNQTSMYLCASSSPGAPARGGELFFGEGSRLTVL.

The V and J genes are TRBV2 and TRBJ2-2; TRBD1 matches 12 bases. Per the germline V gene, CDR1 is SNHLY and CDR2 is FYNNEI. CDR3 length: 16 amino acids. V was pared by 6 bases and J by 4 bases, with 6 bases of the junction left unmatched. The CDR3 nucleotides are TGTGCCAGCAGCTGGGACAGGGGGCTTGCCACCGGGGAGCTGTTTTTT. This encodes CASSWDRGLATGELFF.

The gene calls are TRBV5-1 and TRBJ1-2; 7 nucleotides line up with TRBD1. The CDR3 consists of 14 residues. The germline V gene has CDR1 SGHRS and CDR2 YFSETQ. Trimming cost V 2 bases and J 0 bases; bases outside gene matches: 1. In nucleotides, the CDR3 is TGCGCCAGCAGCTTCGACAGGGCTAACTATGGCTACACCTTC. Translated: CASSFDRANYGYTF.

The V gene is TRBV5-1, the J gene TRBJ2-7; 7 nucleotides agree with TRBD2. The J segment lost 3 bases and the V segment lost 0 bases, leaving 6 bases of the junction unmatched. Germline V gives CDR1 SGHRS, CDR2 YFSETQ. This CDR3 is 15 amino acids long. The DNA for the CDR3 is TGCGCCAGCAGCTTGGCCGGGGGGATGGTCTACGAGCAGTACTTC. Residues: CASSLAGGMVYEQYF.

The chain uses TRBV19 and TRBJ1-1; a weak D match, TRBD1 (6 bases). Looked up from germline, CDR1 is LNHDA and CDR2 is SQIVND (reference sequence). V was trimmed by 10 bases and J by 2 bases, leaving 14 bases between them. This CDR3 spans 13 amino acids. CDR3: CATGDGPNTEAFF. CDR3 DNA: TGTGCCACAGGGGACGGTCCAAACACTGAAGCTTTCTTT. Full variable domain (rest looked up from reference TRBV19 and TRBJ1-1): DGGITQSPKYLFRKEGQNVTLSCEQNLNHDAMYWYRQDPGQGLRLIYYSQIVNDFQKGDIAEGYSVSREKKESFPLTVTSAQKNPTAFYLCATGDGPNTEAFFGQGTRLTVV.

The chain has TRBV7-9 and TRBJ2-5; 7 bases agree with TRBD1. The length of the CDR3 is 16 residues. Germline CDR1 reads SEHNR; CDR2 reads FQNEAQ (reference sequence). The ends lost 1 base at V and 5 bases at J; junction bases unmatched: 10. As DNA, the CDR3 is TGTGCCAGCAGCTTAGGGGCCGACAGGGCAAGGGAGACCCAGTACTTC. This encodes CASSLGADRARETQYF.

This chain connects TRBV6-5 to TRBJ2-1; TRBD2 matches at 11 bases. Germline values: CDR1 MNHEY, CDR2 SVGAGI. With 5 bases clipped from V and 3 bases from J, the junction kept 3 bases outside the gene matches. The CDR3 runs to 15 residues. CDR3 in DNA: TGTGCCAGCAGTACCGGGACTAGCGGCTACAATGAGCAGTTCTTC. This sequence encodes CASSTGTSGYNEQFF.

The chain is built from TRBV29-1 and TRBJ2-7, with 8 bases that match TRBD2. The length of the CDR3 is 14 residues. The V gene end was trimmed by 6 bases and the J gene end by 2 bases; junction bases not matched to a gene: 9. CDR1 SQVTM and CDR2 ANQGSEA come from the germline V gene. As DNA, the CDR3 is TGCAGCGTCTCCCCGGGAGGGTCAACCTACGAGCAGTACTTC. Its protein is CSVSPGGSTYEQYF.